One and the same sample provided the 15 T cell receptor beta chains below, sequenced in a study of stem cell transplantation in POMP-related autoinflammatory disease. Clones were sequenced by immunoSEQ multiplex PCR, and TCRdb holds only the in-frame ones, with some missing. Here the sample spans about 4,900 clones, more than 90% being singletons. The sample was CD8+ T cells from PBMCs, taken after stem cell transplantation. Source of these receptors: a human patient with POMP-related autoinflammation and immune dysregulation (PRAID). Certain T cells may be donor cells from the graft.

The rearrangement joins TRBV27 to TRBJ2-7; perhaps TRBD1 as D (6 bases). CDR1 MNHEY and CDR2 SMNVEV come from the germline V gene (reference sequence). The CDR3 covers 12 residues. V dropped 5 bases and J dropped 3 bases, with 8 bases sitting between them. CDR3 protein: CASSLDSYEQYF. The CDR3 nucleotides are TGTGCCAGCAGTCTGGACAGCTACGAGCAGTACTTC.

The DNA for the CDR3 is TGTGCCAGCAGTACTAGCGGGAGTTCCTACGAGCAGTACTTC. Its protein product is CASSTSGSSYEQYF. V is TRBV27 and J is TRBJ2-7, with 11 bases aligning to TRBD2. Trimming took 5 bases from V and 1 from J; bases not matched to a gene: 1. There are 14 residues in the CDR3. Germline assignment: CDR1 MNHEY and CDR2 SMNVEV (reference sequence).

The chain combines TRBV12-3 or TRBV12-4 with TRBJ2-3; D gene unclear. With 1 base removed from V and 6 bases from J, the gap between germline ends came to 2 bases. The CDR3 loop spans 11 amino acids. The CDR3 DNA follows: TGTGCCAGCAGTTTAGGGGATACGCAGTATTTT. Its translation: CASSLGDTQYF.

The CDR3 is CASSEQGAGNTIYF. CDR3 sequence (DNA): TGTGCCAGCAGTGAACAGGGGGCTGGAAACACCATATATTTT. The chain couples TRBV27 to TRBJ1-3; 8 bases align to TRBD1. Germline CDR1 is MNHEY and CDR2 is SMNVEV (reference sequence). Trimming took 5 bases from V and 2 from J; bases not matched to a gene: 2. The CDR3 is 14 residues long.

The genes are TRBV19 and TRBJ1-2; D gene ambiguous. Trimming removed 3 bases from V and 4 bases from J, with 6 bases in between. Germline V lookup: CDR1 LNHDA, CDR2 SQIVND (reference sequence). The CDR3 sequence is 12 residues long. The CDR3 sequence: CASSISAYGYTF. The CDR3 DNA reads TGTGCCAGTAGTATCTCAGCCTATGGCTACACCTTC. Combining the CDR3 with reference TRBV19 and TRBJ1-2 gives the whole variable domain DGGITQSPKYLFRKEGQNVTLSCEQNLNHDAMYWYRQDPGQGLRLIYYSQIVNDFQKGDIAEGYSVSREKKESFPLTVTSAQKNPTAFYLCASSISAYGYTFGSGTRLTVV.

The J gene is TRBJ1-3, the V gene TRBV9; D not resolved. This CDR3 comprises 15 residues. Trimming shortened V by 3 bases and J by 0 bases, and 10 bases separated the two germline ends. Germline loops: CDR1 SGDLS, CDR2 YYNGEE. CDR3 in DNA: TGTGCCAGCAGCGCAGACGGTATCTCTGGAAACACCATATATTTT. Protein product: CASSADGISGNTIYF.

The gene calls are TRBV2 and TRBJ2-5; 14 bases line up with TRBD2. Germline loops: CDR1 SNHLY, CDR2 FYNNEI. The CDR3 length is 15 residues. V trimming: 6 bases; J trimming: 5 bases; junction bases outside the gene matches: 5. CDR3 region: CASRGLAGDGETQYF. CDR3 DNA sequence: TGTGCCAGCAGGGGACTAGCGGGAGACGGTGAGACCCAGTACTTC.

This rearrangement joins TRBV6-5 to TRBJ2-1; 11 nucleotides match TRBD2. Germline V gene data show CDR1 as MNHEY and CDR2 as SVGAGI. The CDR3 is 16 amino acids. Trimming removed 0 bases from V and 10 bases from J; junction bases left unmatched: 8. CDR3 in DNA: TGTGCCAGCAGTTACTCGAGACGACTAGCGGGACAGGAGCAGTTCTTC. Its protein product is CASSYSRRLAGQEQFF.

This clone was detected only once. The chain is built from TRBV19 and TRBJ2-1; D possibly matches TRBD1 or TRBD2 (5 bases each). This CDR3 is built from 11 residues. Deletions cut 7 bases from V and 16 bases from J, with 17 bases between. The V gene's germline CDR1 is LNHDA and CDR2 SQIVND (reference sequence). CDR3 sequence (DNA): TGTGCCAGTATCTCCGGGACGGATCACTTCTTC. Translation: CASISGTDHFF.

This clone was observed once. V and J are TRBV6-5 and TRBJ2-7; possibly TRBD2 for D (6 bases). Per germline, CDR1 MNHEY and CDR2 SVGAGI. V shed 4 bases and J shed 2 bases, with 18 bases lying between them. This CDR3 spans 16 amino acids. CDR3 loop: CASSFGGAGLTYEQYF. CDR3 nucleotides: TGTGCCAGCAGTTTTGGTGGAGCGGGCCTCACCTACGAGCAGTACTTC.

A single count supports this clone. CDR3 loop: CASSGRVGSSYNEQFF. The CDR3 DNA sequence: TGTGCCAGCAGCGGACGTGTCGGAAGCTCCTACAATGAGCAGTTCTTC. This chain links TRBV7-9 with TRBJ2-1; unclear D gene. The CDR3 has 16 residues. The germline CDR1 and CDR2 sequences are SEHNR and FQNEAQ (reference sequence). The V end was cut by 5 bases, the J end by 0 bases, with 14 bases between.

This clone was observed a single time. The chain has TRBV27 and TRBJ2-1, with D perhaps TRBD1 or TRBD2 (5 bases each). The CDR3 is made up of 14 amino acids. Trimming took off 5 bases at V and 6 bases at J, with 14 bases between the two ends. Germline V lookup: CDR1 MNHEY, CDR2 SMNVEV (reference sequence). The CDR3 coding sequence is TGTGCCAGCAGTGGGTCGGCAGGGAGCAATGAGCAGTTCTTC. Its translation: CASSGSAGSNEQFF.

This chain joins TRBV28 and TRBJ2-2; D may be TRBD2 (5 bases). From germline, CDR1 is MDHEN and CDR2 SYDVKM. This CDR3 is built from 16 residues. Between the trimmed V and J ends, which lost 7 bases and 3 bases, there was a span of 18 bases. CDR3 DNA: TGTGCCAGCAACACCGGCACGCGGGTTTACACCGGGGAGCTGTTTTTT. It encodes CASNTGTRVYTGELFF.

V and J are TRBV1 and TRBJ2-6. TRBV1 is shown as a pseudogene. The CDR3 consists of 11 residues. The CDR3 spells CTSRQANVLTF. The CDR3 nucleotides are TGCACCAGCAGGCAGGCCAACGTCCTGACTTTC.

The V and J genes are TRBV19 and TRBJ2-1; 10 bases map to TRBD2. Germline CDR1 is LNHDA and CDR2 is SQIVND (reference sequence). The CDR3 is 15 amino acids. V dropped 3 bases and J dropped 7; count of bases not matched to a gene: 6. Here the CDR3 reads CASSIWSGRANEQFF. CDR3 nucleotides: TGTGCCAGTAGTATCTGGAGCGGGAGGGCTAATGAGCAGTTCTTC.